This TCR beta chain was observed in a study of OX40 agonist ivuxolimab in advanced cancers. Looking at the study overall: The diagnoses of dose-escalation patients were hepatocellular carcinoma, melanoma, renal cell or head and neck cancer.

The table came from immunoSEQ multiplex PCR; TCRdb's copy has only in-frame clones and leaves some out. The sample consists of about 96,000 clones, around 80% of them appearing once. The V and J ends lost 4 bases and 3 bases respectively, with 12 bases between them. There are 14 residues in the CDR3. Germline-derived CDR1 and CDR2 are MNHEY and SMNVEV (reference sequence). The TCR was taken from an adult with an advanced solid tumor such as melanoma, head and neck, liver or kidney cancer. The source material was CD4+ or CD8+ T cells sorted from blood, sampled in a trial of the OX40 agonist ivuxolimab. This sequence joins TRBV27 and TRBJ1-2, with D unclear. The chain's CDR3 is CASSSLGFDYGYTF. The CDR3 DNA reads as TGTGCCAGCAGTTCCCTGGGTTTCGACTATGGCTACACCTTC.